This T cell receptor (beta chain) is from a study of blood T cells in healthy people across ages. Study-wide results and limits: The study lacked donor CMV status, which possibly confounded expanded clonotype changes.

The use of a sample-barcoded 5' primer and a J-beta primer mix characterized a second PCR of 7 to 11 cycles. A template-switch adaptor that had 12 random nucleotides put a tag on each cDNA molecule. TCRdb analysed the 5' RACE reads with MiXCR anew, one entry per CDR3 protein. Of about 1,800,000 distinct CDR3 sequences in the sample, roughly 27% were seen once. Per the germline V gene, CDR1 is SGHRS and CDR2 is YFSETQ. The CDR3 loop spans 15 amino acids. V lost 1 base and J 2 bases, leaving 12 bases between the germline ends. The donors, all healthy, were Caucasians living in Russia, aged roughly 6 to 100. Extractions gave at least 5 micrograms of total RNA per sample. A remark on this clonotype: Its specificity is not known.

The chain joins TRBV5-1 to TRBJ2-5; D not certain. The sequenced sample was blood. This receptor was identified in a woman between 25 and 40 years old in good health. The CDR3 region has the DNA TGCGCCAGCAGCTTGAGCGTGGGATGGCAAGAGACCCAGTACTTC. Protein product: CASSLSVGWQETQYF.